This T cell receptor (beta chain) stems from a study of identical twins. Whole-study findings and limits: Twins showed weaker excess sharing in their beta out-of-frame sequences.

This clonotype was counted a few times. The antigen remains undetermined. Trimming pared 0 bases from V and 1 base from J, leaving 11 bases between. The CDR3 loop spans 16 amino acids. Per germline, CDR1 SGDLS and CDR2 YYNGEE. TCRdb processed the 5' RACE reads anew with MiXCR; each CDR3 protein has one entry. The sample records 400,000 or so distinct CDR3 sequences, roughly 9% being singletons. The receptor was isolated from a woman between 45 and 65 years old in good health. This chain uses TRBV9 with TRBJ2-1; the D gene is possibly TRBD2 (6 bases). The source material was naive T cells sorted from blood. The CDR3: CASSVGVGGSYNEQFF. CDR3 nucleotide sequence: TGTGCCAGCAGCGTAGGAGTGGGAGGATCCTACAATGAGCAGTTCTTC.